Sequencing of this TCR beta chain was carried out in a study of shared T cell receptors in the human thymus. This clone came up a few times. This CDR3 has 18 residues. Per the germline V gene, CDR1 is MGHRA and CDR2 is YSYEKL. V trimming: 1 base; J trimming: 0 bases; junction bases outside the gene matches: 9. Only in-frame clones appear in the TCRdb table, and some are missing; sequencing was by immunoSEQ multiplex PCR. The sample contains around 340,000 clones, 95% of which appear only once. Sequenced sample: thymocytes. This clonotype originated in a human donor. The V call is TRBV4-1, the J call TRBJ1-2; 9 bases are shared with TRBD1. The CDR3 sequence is CASSQATGGELANYGYTF. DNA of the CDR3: TGCGCCAGCAGCCAAGCTACAGGGGGCGAACTAGCTAACTATGGCTACACCTTC.